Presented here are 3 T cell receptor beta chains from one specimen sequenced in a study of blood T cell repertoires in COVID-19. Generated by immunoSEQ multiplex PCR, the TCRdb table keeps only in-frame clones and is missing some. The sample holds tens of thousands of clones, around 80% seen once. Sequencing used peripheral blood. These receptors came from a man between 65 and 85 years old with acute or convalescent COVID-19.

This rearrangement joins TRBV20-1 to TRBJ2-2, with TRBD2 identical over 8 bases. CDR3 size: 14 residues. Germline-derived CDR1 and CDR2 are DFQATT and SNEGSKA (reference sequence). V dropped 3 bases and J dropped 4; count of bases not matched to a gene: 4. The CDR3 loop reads CSASGTRSTGELFF. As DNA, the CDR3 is TGCAGTGCTAGTGGGACTAGAAGCACCGGGGAGCTGTTTTTT.

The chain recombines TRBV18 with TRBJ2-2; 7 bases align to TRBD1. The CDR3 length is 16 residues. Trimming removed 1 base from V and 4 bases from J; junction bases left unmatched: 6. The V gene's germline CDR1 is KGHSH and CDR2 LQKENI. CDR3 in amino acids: CASSPRVGGLTGELFF. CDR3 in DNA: TGTGCCAGCTCACCACGGGTAGGGGGCCTCACCGGGGAGCTGTTTTTT.

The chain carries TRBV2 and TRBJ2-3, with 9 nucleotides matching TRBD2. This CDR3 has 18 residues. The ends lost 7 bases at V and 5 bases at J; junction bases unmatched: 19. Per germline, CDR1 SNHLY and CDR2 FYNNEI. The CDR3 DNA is TGTGCCAGCATCAGAAGGGGGTTAGCGGGAGAATCGAGAGATACGCAGTATTTT. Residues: CASIRRGLAGESRDTQYF.